These 16 T cell receptor beta chains were all obtained from the same sample, sequenced in a study of blood T cell repertoires in COVID-19. Sequenced by immunoSEQ multiplex PCR; TCRdb stores in-frame clones only, minus some. The sample lists under 250,000 clones, roughly 86% seen once, with approximately 12% in the top ten. Sequencing was done on a sample of peripheral blood. The receptor source for this set is a woman between 40 and 55 years old with acute or convalescent COVID-19.

The chain uses TRBV11-2 and TRBJ2-5, with D tentatively TRBD2 (5 bases). This CDR3 has 13 amino acids. V was shortened by 1 base and J by 5 bases, with 8 bases between the two germline ends. Germline V CDR1 and CDR2: SGHAT, FQNNGV. In DNA, the CDR3 is TGTGCCAGCAGCTTAGCTAGCTATGAGACCCAGTACTTC. Encoded protein: CASSLASYETQYF.

The chain carries TRBV19 and TRBJ1-2, with D uncertain. Per the germline V gene, CDR1 is LNHDA and CDR2 is SQIVND (reference sequence). CDR3 length: 15 residues. V lost 2 bases and J 0 bases, leaving 10 bases between the germline ends. CDR3 sequence: CASSISTAPNYGYTF. The DNA of the CDR3 is TGTGCCAGTAGTATATCAACAGCACCTAACTATGGCTACACCTTC. Supplemented by reference TRBV19 and TRBJ1-2, the full variable domain reads DGGITQSPKYLFRKEGQNVTLSCEQNLNHDAMYWYRQDPGQGLRLIYYSQIVNDFQKGDIAEGYSVSREKKESFPLTVTSAQKNPTAFYLCASSISTAPNYGYTFGSGTRLTVV.

The V gene is TRBV11-2, the J gene TRBJ2-6; D might be TRBD1 (6 bases). The CDR3 has 16 amino acids. Trimming pared 1 base from V and 5 bases from J, leaving 12 bases between. Germline lookup yields CDR1 SGHAT and CDR2 FQNNGV. The DNA for the CDR3 is TGTGCCAGCAGCTTAGGTTGGGGGCTCCGGGCCAACGTCCTGACTTTC. Its translation: CASSLGWGLRANVLTF.

The chain employs TRBV24-1 and TRBJ1-4; the D gene is possibly TRBD1 (5 bases). The CDR3 covers 13 residues. Germline V gives CDR1 KGHDR, CDR2 SFDVKD. V was clipped by 5 bases and J by 3 bases, with 6 bases between them. CDR3 amino acids: CATSGRANEKLFF. In DNA, the CDR3 is TGTGCCACCAGTGGCAGGGCTAATGAAAAACTGTTTTTT.

This clone appeared once. The V call is TRBV14, the J call TRBJ2-7; 7 bases align to TRBD1. After removal of 8 bases from V and 7 bases from J, the junction contained 17 bases not matched to a gene. CDR1 is SGHDN and CDR2 is FVKESK in the germline V gene. The length of the CDR3 is 15 residues. In DNA form, the CDR3 reads TGTGCCAGCGAGTATTACGGACAGGAGGTGGAGGAGCAGTACTTC. It codes for CASEYYGQEVEEQYF.

The V and J genes are TRBV20-1 and TRBJ2-1, with D maybe TRBD2 (5 bases). Germline V gene lookup returns CDR1 DFQATT and CDR2 SNEGSKA (reference sequence). The V and J ends lost 3 bases and 4 bases respectively, with 19 bases between them. The CDR3 has 16 amino acids. In DNA form, the CDR3 reads TGCAGTGCTAGTCCATCCACTAGGGTCCGTTACAATGAGCAGTTCTTC. Encoded protein: CSASPSTRVRYNEQFF.

This clone appeared a few times. The chain carries TRBV5-1 and TRBJ2-2, with TRBD1 identical over 8 bases. V gave up 6 bases and J gave up 5 bases; unmatched junction bases: 3. From germline, CDR1 is SGHRS and CDR2 YFSETQ. The CDR3 extends over 13 amino acids. CDR3 region: CASTGGVTGELFF. DNA of the CDR3: TGCGCCAGCACAGGGGGCGTAACCGGGGAGCTGTTTTTT.

The chain uses TRBV2 and TRBJ2-7; 7 bases match TRBD1. Germline CDR1 SNHLY, CDR2 FYNNEI. The CDR3 spans 14 residues. The V and J ends lost 10 bases and 0 bases, in that order; junction bases with no gene match: 9. Here the CDR3 DNA reads TGTGCCACCCGTACAGGGGCCCCCTCCTACGAGCAGTACTTC. This sequence encodes CATRTGAPSYEQYF.

The chain couples TRBV3-1 (or the pseudogene TRBV3-2) to TRBJ2-7; the D gene is possibly TRBD1 (5 bases). With 5 bases removed from V and 3 bases from J, the gap between germline ends came to 17 bases. The CDR3 is 15 amino acids. Germline V gene lookup returns CDR1 LGHDT and CDR2 YNNKEL (reference sequence). This CDR3 reads CASSSTGELYYEQYF. The DNA of the CDR3 is TGTGCCAGCAGCTCAACAGGAGAACTCTACTACGAGCAGTACTTC.

V gene TRBV7-9 combines with J gene TRBJ1-2; 8 positions match TRBD1. V shed 4 bases, J shed 14 bases, and the junction held 9 bases outside the gene matches. CDR3 length equals 12 residues. Germline V gives CDR1 SEHNR, CDR2 FQNEAQ (reference sequence). The CDR3: CASSSRTGFWTF. The CDR3 bases are TGTGCCAGCAGCTCCCGGACAGGGTTTTGGACCTTC.

A few counts support this clone. The chain uses TRBV18 and TRBJ1-1; the D gene is possibly TRBD1 (6 bases). There are 12 residues in the CDR3. Per germline, CDR1 KGHSH and CDR2 LQKENI. The V end lost 5 bases, the J end lost 6 bases, and 10 bases lay between the germline ends. CDR3 coding DNA: TGTGCCAGCTCAAGTCAGGGGTCTGAAGCTTTCTTT. This encodes CASSSQGSEAFF.

The chain employs TRBV6-5 and TRBJ1-6; no definite D call. From germline, CDR1 is MNHEY and CDR2 SVGAGI. CDR3 size: 15 residues. The V end was cut by 0 bases, the J end by 9 bases, with 12 bases between. The chain's CDR3 is CASSYSSGVGSPLHF. In nucleotides, the CDR3 is TGTGCCAGCAGTTACTCGAGCGGCGTAGGTTCACCCCTCCACTTT.

This clone was observed a few times. For the CDR3, the DNA is TGTGCCACCAGTGATTTCGGACGGGGTTTGAATGAGCAGTTCTTC. As protein: CATSDFGRGLNEQFF. The V and J genes are TRBV24-1 and TRBJ2-1; weak D call: TRBD2 (5 bases). The germline CDR1 and CDR2 sequences are KGHDR and SFDVKD. V was clipped by 1 base and J by 7 bases, with 13 bases between them. The CDR3 is 15 residues long.

This sequence joins TRBV3-1 (or the pseudogene TRBV3-2) and TRBJ2-2, with 10 bases identical to TRBD1. The CDR3 runs to 16 residues. Germline trimming cut 2 bases from V and 7 bases from J; bases unmatched to any gene: 7. Germline CDR1 reads LGHDT; CDR2 reads YNNKEL (reference sequence). This CDR3 is CASSQLGQGVSGELFF. As DNA, the CDR3 is TGTGCCAGCAGCCAACTCGGACAGGGGGTTAGCGGGGAGCTGTTTTTT.

Concerning this clone itself: Germline and junction disagree at one end, which may indicate a read error. The chain uses TRBV6-5 and TRBJ2-7; D is unclear. Germline CDR1 MNHEY, CDR2 SVGAGI. The CDR3 has 15 residues. In nucleotides, the CDR3 is TGTGCCAGCAGTTACTCGAAGCTAGTATCCTCCGAGCAGTACTTC. This codes for CASSYSKLVSSEQYF.

This clone was seen just once. The chain uses TRBV24-1 and TRBJ2-3; TRBD2 is a possible D gene (8 bases). This CDR3 region has 17 residues. Germline CDR1 is KGHDR and CDR2 is SFDVKD. V shed 1 base and J shed 5 bases, with 18 bases lying between them. The CDR3 loop is CATSDFGGDSQGDTQYF. The DNA of the CDR3 is TGTGCCACCAGTGATTTCGGGGGGGACAGCCAGGGAGATACGCAGTATTTT.